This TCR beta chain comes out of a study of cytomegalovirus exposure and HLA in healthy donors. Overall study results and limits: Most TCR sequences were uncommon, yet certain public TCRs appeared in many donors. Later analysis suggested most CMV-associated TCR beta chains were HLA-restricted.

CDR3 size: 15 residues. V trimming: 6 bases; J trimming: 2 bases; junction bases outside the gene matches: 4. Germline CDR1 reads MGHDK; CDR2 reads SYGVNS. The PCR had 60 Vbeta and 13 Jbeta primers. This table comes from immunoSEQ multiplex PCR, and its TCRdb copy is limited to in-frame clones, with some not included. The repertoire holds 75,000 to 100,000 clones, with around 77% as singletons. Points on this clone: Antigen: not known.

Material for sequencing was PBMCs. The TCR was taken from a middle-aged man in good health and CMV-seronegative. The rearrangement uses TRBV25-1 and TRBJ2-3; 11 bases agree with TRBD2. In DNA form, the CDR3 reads TGTGCCAGCAGAGGGACTAGCGGAAACACAGATACGCAGTATTTT. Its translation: CASRGTSGNTDTQYF.